These T cell receptor beta chains were read from a single sample in a study of blood T cell repertoires in COVID-19. The table came from immunoSEQ multiplex PCR; TCRdb's copy has only in-frame clones and leaves some out. The sample records around 500,000 clones, around 89% being singletons. The sequencing sample was made of PBMCs or T cells enriched from blood (not recorded which). All receptors come from a woman between 40 and 50 years old who had recovered from COVID-19. The CDR3 runs from the conserved cysteine through the conserved F or W. Each record gives: D gene, clone size, J gene, V gene, CDR3 protein, CDR3 DNA. A D gene is named only where the DNA matches it firmly. A row's size may be missing; if present it is once, few, many or a size class.

D gene: .; clone size: .; J gene: TRBJ2-2; V gene: TRBV27; CDR3 protein: CASSAGLYTGELFF; CDR3 DNA: TGTGCCAGCAGCGCGGGACTTTACACCGGGGAGCTGTTTTTT
D gene: .; clone size: once; J gene: TRBJ2-7; V gene: TRBV7-2; CDR3 protein: CASSTEGVGEQYF; CDR3 DNA: TGTGCCAGCAGCACAGAAGGGGTTGGCGAGCAGTACTTC
D gene: .; clone size: .; J gene: TRBJ2-1; V gene: TRBV2; CDR3 protein: CASSADWVSYNEQFF; CDR3 DNA: TGTGCCAGCAGTGCCGACTGGGTCTCCTACAATGAGCAGTTCTTC
D gene: TRBD2; clone size: .; J gene: TRBJ2-5; V gene: TRBV20-1; CDR3 protein: CSASSPAGVQETQYF; CDR3 DNA: TGCAGTGCTAGTTCACCCGCGGGAGTTCAAGAGACCCAGTACTTC
D gene: TRBD1; clone size: .; J gene: TRBJ1-2; V gene: TRBV11-1; CDR3 protein: CASSPYRQGGYTF; CDR3 DNA: TGTGCCAGCAGCCCCTACCGACAGGGAGGCTACACCTTC
D gene: TRBD2; clone size: .; J gene: TRBJ2-5; V gene: TRBV7-2; CDR3 protein: CASSLAGLAGGVTQYF; CDR3 DNA: TGTGCCAGCAGCTTAGCCGGACTAGCGGGGGGGGTGACCCAGTACTTC
D gene: .; clone size: .; J gene: TRBJ1-2; V gene: TRBV4-1; CDR3 protein: CASSQDTSGAFGYTF; CDR3 DNA: TGCGCCAGCAGCCAAGATACCTCAGGGGCGTTTGGCTACACCTTC
D gene: TRBD1; clone size: .; J gene: TRBJ1-4; V gene: TRBV7-9; CDR3 protein: CASSLPGTGFNEKLFF; CDR3 DNA: TGTGCCAGCAGCCTTCCCGGGACAGGGTTTAATGAAAAACTGTTTTTT
D gene: .; clone size: few; J gene: TRBJ1-1; V gene: TRBV6-2/TRBV6-3; CDR3 protein: CASSRGMNTEAFF; CDR3 DNA: TGTGCCAGCAGTCGAGGCATGAACACTGAAGCTTTCTTT
D gene: TRBD1; clone size: .; J gene: TRBJ1-1; V gene: TRBV6-5; CDR3 protein: CASSYQSDRTEAFF; CDR3 DNA: TGTGCCAGCAGTTACCAATCGGACAGGACTGAAGCTTTCTTT
D gene: .; clone size: .; J gene: TRBJ1-5; V gene: TRBV24-1; CDR3 protein: CATSTGMGNQPQHF; CDR3 DNA: TGTGCCACCAGTACAGGGATGGGCAATCAGCCCCAGCATTTT
D gene: .; clone size: .; J gene: TRBJ2-7; V gene: TRBV7-9; CDR3 protein: CASSSPRGVAYEQYF; CDR3 DNA: TGTGCCAGCAGCTCCCCCCGAGGAGTTGCCTACGAGCAGTACTTC
D gene: TRBD2; clone size: .; J gene: TRBJ2-7; V gene: TRBV27; CDR3 protein: CATAGTIASYEQYF; CDR3 DNA: TGTGCCACGGCCGGGACTATCGCCTCCTACGAGCAGTACTTC
D gene: TRBD1; clone size: .; J gene: TRBJ1-3; V gene: TRBV5-8; CDR3 protein: CASSRTGAGNTIYF; CDR3 DNA: TGTGCCAGCAGCCGGACAGGAGCTGGAAACACCATATATTTT
D gene: TRBD1; clone size: .; J gene: TRBJ1-2; V gene: TRBV5-5; CDR3 protein: CASSQDRGLDYGYTF; CDR3 DNA: TGTGCCAGCAGCCAGGACAGGGGGCTTGACTATGGCTACACCTTC
D gene: .; clone size: .; J gene: TRBJ1-2; V gene: TRBV7-9; CDR3 protein: CASGGGVYGYTF; CDR3 DNA: TGTGCCAGCGGAGGTGGGGTCTATGGCTACACCTTC
D gene: .; clone size: .; J gene: TRBJ1-2; V gene: TRBV6-2/TRBV6-3; CDR3 protein: CASSYSTVRYTF; CDR3 DNA: TGTGCCAGCAGTTACTCGACAGTCCGCTACACCTTC
D gene: .; clone size: few; J gene: TRBJ1-2; V gene: TRBV9; CDR3 protein: CASSASDSRAYGYTF; CDR3 DNA: TGTGCCAGCAGCGCATCGGACAGTCGTGCCTATGGCTACACCTTC
D gene: TRBD2; clone size: .; J gene: TRBJ2-1; V gene: TRBV2; CDR3 protein: CASSKRGREGVNEQFF; CDR3 DNA: TGTGCCAGCTCCAAACGGGGTCGGGAGGGGGTCAATGAGCAGTTCTTC
D gene: .; clone size: .; J gene: TRBJ1-1; V gene: TRBV7-2; CDR3 protein: CASSRLGADTEAFF; CDR3 DNA: TGTGCCAGCAGCCGTCTTGGGGCGGACACTGAAGCTTTCTTT
D gene: .; clone size: .; J gene: TRBJ1-1; V gene: TRBV12-3/TRBV12-4; CDR3 protein: CASSPLYNTEAFF; CDR3 DNA: TGTGCCAGCAGTCCGCTATATAACACTGAAGCTTTCTTT
D gene: TRBD1; clone size: .; J gene: TRBJ1-5; V gene: TRBV4-3; CDR3 protein: CASSQDFGTGGNTQPQHF; CDR3 DNA: TGCGCCAGCAGCCAAGATTTTGGGACAGGGGGGAATACTCAGCCCCAGCATTTT
D gene: TRBD1; clone size: .; J gene: TRBJ2-3; V gene: TRBV4-2; CDR3 protein: CASSQGLSDRATDTQYF; CDR3 DNA: TGTGCCAGCAGCCAAGGTCTGTCGGACAGGGCCACAGATACGCAGTATTTT
D gene: TRBD1; clone size: .; J gene: TRBJ1-5; V gene: TRBV10-2; CDR3 protein: CASSESKGASNQPQHF; CDR3 DNA: TGCGCCAGCAGTGAGTCGAAGGGGGCAAGCAATCAGCCCCAGCATTTT
D gene: TRBD1; clone size: .; J gene: TRBJ1-1; V gene: TRBV29-1; CDR3 protein: CSVSPGTGMTEAFF; CDR3 DNA: TGCAGCGTTTCACCCGGGACAGGGATGACTGAAGCTTTCTTT
D gene: .; clone size: .; J gene: TRBJ2-1; V gene: TRBV4-3; CDR3 protein: CASSRDTPGTAYNEQFF; CDR3 DNA: TGCGCCAGCAGCCGAGACACTCCCGGGACTGCCTACAATGAGCAGTTCTTC
D gene: TRBD1; clone size: once; J gene: TRBJ1-5; V gene: TRBV24-1; CDR3 protein: CATSGPTGQDSNQPQHF; CDR3 DNA: TGTGCCACCAGTGGCCCGACAGGGCAAGATAGCAATCAGCCCCAGCATTTT
D gene: TRBD1; clone size: once; J gene: TRBJ1-1; V gene: TRBV19; CDR3 protein: CASADRAALIATFF; CDR3 DNA: TGTGCCAGCGCCGACAGGGCGGCCCTCATCGCGACTTTCTTT
D gene: TRBD2; clone size: .; J gene: TRBJ2-3; V gene: TRBV4-3; CDR3 protein: CASSQLAGGITDTQYF; CDR3 DNA: TGCGCCAGCAGCCAACTAGCGGGGGGAATCACAGATACGCAGTATTTT
D gene: TRBD1; clone size: few; J gene: TRBJ2-2; V gene: TRBV5-1; CDR3 protein: CASSLGTGAGTGELFF; CDR3 DNA: TGCGCCAGCAGCTTGGGGACAGGGGCCGGCACCGGGGAGCTGTTTTTT
D gene: .; clone size: .; J gene: TRBJ1-4; V gene: TRBV29-1; CDR3 protein: CSVIATTDVREKLFF; CDR3 DNA: TGCAGCGTGATTGCAACGACAGACGTCAGGGAAAAACTGTTTTTT
D gene: TRBD2; clone size: once; J gene: TRBJ2-3; V gene: TRBV5-4; CDR3 protein: CASSKNSGRAQDTQYF; CDR3 DNA: TGTGCCAGCAGCAAGAATAGCGGGAGGGCCCAAGATACGCAGTATTTT
D gene: TRBD2; clone size: .; J gene: TRBJ2-5; V gene: TRBV9; CDR3 protein: CASSVGSGRAGETQYF; CDR3 DNA: TGTGCCAGCAGCGTAGGCAGCGGGAGGGCCGGAGAGACCCAGTACTTC
D gene: .; clone size: .; J gene: TRBJ1-2; V gene: TRBV11-2; CDR3 protein: CASSLDGTTYSNYGYTF; CDR3 DNA: TGTGCCAGCAGCTTAGACGGGACAACATACTCTAACTATGGCTACACCTTC
D gene: .; clone size: .; J gene: TRBJ1-1; V gene: TRBV12-3/TRBV12-4; CDR3 protein: CASSLIRRTEAFF; CDR3 DNA: TGTGCCAGCAGTTTAATAAGGAGGACTGAAGCTTTCTTT
D gene: .; clone size: few; J gene: TRBJ1-2; V gene: TRBV24-1; CDR3 protein: CATSDLGRVEGYTF; CDR3 DNA: TGTGCCACCAGTGATTTGGGCAGGGTTGAGGGCTACACCTTC